One sample yielded the 24 T cell receptor beta chains listed below, sequenced in a study of T cells in Graves' hyperthyroidism and ophthalmopathy. Template material for amplifying TCR beta CDR3 regions consisted of RNA transcripts. HTBI primers drove first-round RT-PCR of the TCR CDR3. TCRdb itself ran the multiplex PCR reads through MiXCR, one entry per CDR3 protein. The sample lists a few hundred thousand distinct CDR3 sequences; approximately 15% were seen once. The specimen was blood. These receptors originate from a woman in her late teens or twenties with Graves' hyperthyroidism that later progressed to Graves' ophthalmopathy.

The chain joins TRBV6-1 to TRBJ1-5; no clear D. Germline V CDR1 and CDR2: MNHNS, SASEGT. This CDR3 has 16 residues. Trimming pared 2 bases from V and 0 bases from J, leaving 11 bases between. The CDR3 sequence is CASSESSSYSNQPQHF. The CDR3 region has the DNA TGTGCCAGCAGTGAATCGAGTAGTTATAGCAATCAGCCCCAGCATTTT.

A word on this clonotype: A clone one base away is much larger, so this may be a read error. The genes are TRBV2 and TRBJ1-1; TRBD1 matches at 7 bases. V lost 7 bases and J lost 4; bases outside the gene matches: 6. Germline V gives CDR1 SNHLY, CDR2 FYNNEI. The CDR3 is made up of 13 amino acids. Here the CDR3 DNA reads TGTGCCAGCAAGCGGGGACAGAGCACTGAAGCTTTCTTT. This encodes CASKRGQSTEAFF.

There are many counts of this clonotype. This rearrangement joins TRBV5-1 to TRBJ2-7; the match to TRBD2 covers 7 bases. This CDR3 region has 19 residues. Losses at the gene ends were 4 bases for V and 4 bases for J; bases not matched to a gene: 23. CDR1 and CDR2 (germline): SGHRS, YFSETQ. CDR3: CASSLRTSRDEAGTYEQYF. CDR3 nucleotide sequence: TGCGCCAGCAGCCTCCGGACGTCCCGAGATGAAGCGGGAACTTACGAGCAGTACTTC.

In this sample, this clonotype turned up many times. V usage is TRBV10-3 and J usage is TRBJ2-1; TRBD1 might be the D (5 bases). The CDR3 is made up of 12 amino acids. Trimming shortened V by 7 bases and J by 8 bases, and 12 bases separated the two germline ends. The V gene's germline CDR1 is ENHRY and CDR2 SYGVKD. The CDR3 is CAIKQDADEQFF. CDR3 nucleotides: TGTGCCATCAAACAGGACGCGGATGAGCAGTTCTTC.

This clonotype was seen a few times. The chain couples TRBV29-1 to TRBJ2-1, with TRBD2 as a possible D gene (6 bases). Trimming pared 0 bases from V and 7 bases from J, leaving 13 bases between. In germline, CDR1 is SQVTM, CDR2 ANQGSEA. The CDR3 spans 14 residues. The CDR3 spells CSVEDPWRGNEQFF. The DNA for the CDR3 is TGCAGCGTTGAAGATCCGTGGCGGGGAAATGAGCAGTTCTTC.

This clonotype has just a few counts. The CDR3 nucleotides read TGTGCCAGCAGCTTAGAATTGGGAGGGAATGGCTACACCTTC. As protein: CASSLELGGNGYTF. The rearrangement uses TRBV7-9 and TRBJ1-2, with unresolved D. Germline V gene sequence: CDR1 SEHNR, CDR2 FQNEAQ (reference sequence). Trimming removed 1 base at V and 6 bases at J, with 12 bases between. This CDR3 region has 14 residues.

This clonotype was recorded many times. The chain uses TRBV7-2 and TRBJ2-7; 9 bases match TRBD1. Germline V gives CDR1 SGHTA, CDR2 FQGNSA. The CDR3 spans 15 residues. Germline trimming cut 5 bases from V and 2 bases from J; bases unmatched to any gene: 7. The DNA for the CDR3 is TGTGCCAGCAGCCCCGCCGGGACAGGGACCTACGAGCAGTACTTC. This codes for CASSPAGTGTYEQYF.

The chain combines TRBV5-6 with TRBJ2-7; D is uncertain. CDR3 length equals 14 residues. Germline V gene lookup returns CDR1 SGHDT and CDR2 YYEEEE. The V gene lost 4 bases and the J gene lost 3 bases, with 14 bases spanning the gap. The CDR3 loop is CASSASPWGYEQYF. The CDR3 DNA sequence: TGTGCCAGCAGCGCCTCGCCGTGGGGCTACGAGCAGTACTTC. The full variable domain, its missing parts supplied by reference TRBV5-6 and TRBJ2-7, is DAGVTQSPTHLIKTRGQQVTLRCSPKSGHDTVSWYQQALGQGPQFIFQYYEEEERQRGNFPDRFSGHQFPNYSSELNVNALLLGDSALYLCASSASPWGYEQYFGPGTRLTVT.

This clonotype was recorded a few times. This chain uses TRBV20-1 with TRBJ2-7; D not certain. CDR1 is DFQATT, CDR2 SNEGSKA, per germline (reference sequence). V shed 0 bases and J shed 6 bases, with 15 bases lying between them. The CDR3 is 14 residues long. DNA for the CDR3: TGCAGTGCTAGAGATCGGTTAGGGATGGTCGAGCAGTACTTC. This translates into CSARDRLGMVEQYF.

This clonotype occurred many times. This chain uses TRBV18 with TRBJ2-7, with 9 bases aligning to TRBD2. CDR3 length equals 15 residues. CDR1 is KGHSH and CDR2 is LQKENI in the germline V gene. Unmatched junction bases numbered 8, after V lost 5 bases and J lost 3 bases. CDR3 sequence: CASSEFSGRIYEQYF. Here the CDR3 DNA reads TGTGCCAGCTCAGAGTTTAGCGGGAGAATCTACGAGCAGTACTTC.

This clonotype was counted many times. V and J are TRBV2 and TRBJ2-7, with 10 bases aligning to TRBD1. J gave up 4 bases and V 0 bases, and 18 bases lay outside the gene matches. Germline values: CDR1 SNHLY, CDR2 FYNNEI. The CDR3 length is 20 residues. CDR3: CASSEAPTTLKTGGSYEQYF. The CDR3 DNA reads as TGTGCCAGCAGTGAAGCGCCAACGACTTTGAAGACAGGGGGCTCTTACGAGCAGTACTTC.

This clonotype has a count of ten or more. V usage is TRBV20-1 and J usage is TRBJ2-3; TRBD1 agrees at 7 bases. V was pared by 1 base and J by 0 bases, with 4 bases of the junction left unmatched. The germline CDR1 and CDR2 sequences are DFQATT and SNEGSKA (reference sequence). The CDR3 runs 15 residues. The CDR3 spells CSARVGTASTDTQYF. In DNA, the CDR3 is TGCAGTGCTAGAGTCGGGACAGCTAGCACAGATACGCAGTATTTT.

CDR3 nucleotide sequence: TGTGCCTGGAGTACGAACATCGTGCCAGCTTTCTTT. Amino acids: CAWSTNIVPAFF. This chain connects TRBV30 to TRBJ1-1; no firm D call. The CDR3 consists of 12 residues. Trimming left V 2 bases short and J 10 bases short, with 14 bases between. Germline CDR1 GTSNPN, CDR2 SVGIG (reference sequence).

The chain joins TRBV20-1 to TRBJ2-2; D call uncertain. V lost 1 base and J lost 1, with 4 bases in between. CDR1 and CDR2 (germline): DFQATT, SNEGSKA (reference sequence). The CDR3 totals 13 residues. The CDR3 region has the DNA TGCAGTGCTAGAGGTGTGAACACCGGGGAGCTGTTTTTT. It encodes CSARGVNTGELFF.

As to this clonotype: A much larger clone differs by one base, so this may be a read error. Here the CDR3 reads CASSYPGPTTSNTEAFF. For the CDR3, the DNA is TGTGCCAGCAGTTACCCTGGGCCTACGACATCTAACACTGAAGCTTTCTTT. V and J are TRBV27 and TRBJ1-1, with D hard to call. CDR1 MNHEY and CDR2 SMNVEV come from the germline V gene (reference sequence). V was clipped by 4 bases and J by 2 bases, with 20 bases between them. The CDR3 has 17 amino acids.

The rearrangement joins TRBV28 to TRBJ1-4; D possibly corresponds to TRBD1 (5 bases). V was shortened by 7 bases and J by 6 bases, with 12 bases between the two germline ends. The CDR3 loop spans 13 amino acids. CDR1 and CDR2 from the germline V gene are MDHEN and SYDVKM. The CDR3 DNA follows: TGTGCCAGCAACGGGGCTTTTGATGAAAAACTGTTTTTT. Amino acids: CASNGAFDEKLFF.

In this sample, this clonotype turned up once. This likely comes from a read error, as the CDR3 has no conserved phenylalanine or tryptophan at its end. The V and J genes are TRBV19 and TRBJ1-1; TRBD1 matches 7 bases. J gave up 1 base and V 7 bases, and 3 bases lay outside the gene matches. The CDR3 spans 13 residues. CDR1 and CDR2 (germline): LNHDA, SQIVND (reference sequence). CDR3: CASTHRGNTEAFL. The CDR3 bases are TGTGCCAGTACCCACAGGGGGAACACTGAAGCTTTCCTT.

Many counts were recorded for this clonotype. The chain combines TRBV6-2 or TRBV6-3 with TRBJ1-1, with D hard to call. V was shortened by 6 bases and J by 3 bases, with 8 bases between the two germline ends. The CDR3 runs 12 residues. Looked up from germline, CDR1 is MNHEY and CDR2 is SVGEGT. CDR3 residues: CASRRHYTEAFF. Written as DNA, the CDR3 is TGTGCCAGCAGACGTCATTACACTGAAGCTTTCTTT.

J is TRBJ2-5 and V is TRBV20-1; 7 nucleotides agree with TRBD2. This CDR3 has 17 residues. V shed 2 bases and J 4 bases; nucleotides not matched to a gene: 16. The germline V gene has CDR1 DFQATT and CDR2 SNEGSKA (reference sequence). The CDR3 nucleotides are TGCAGTGCTAGAATCTCTAGCGGCCCGGAGGCGGGAGAGACCCAGTACTTC. It specifies CSARISSGPEAGETQYF.

This clonotype was seen a handful of times. The chain couples TRBV30 to TRBJ1-1; D is possibly TRBD1 (6 bases). V was pared by 2 bases and J by 0 bases, with 16 bases between. This CDR3 region has 16 residues. Germline CDR1 GTSNPN, CDR2 SVGIG (reference sequence). This chain's CDR3 is CAWSPYRDRMNTEAFF. In nucleotides, the CDR3 is TGTGCCTGGAGTCCATACAGGGATCGGATGAACACTGAAGCTTTCTTT.

This clonotype was seen more than once but under ten times. The chain carries TRBV6-2 or TRBV6-3 and TRBJ1-5; possibly TRBD1 for D (6 bases). Trimming removed 0 bases at V and 2 bases at J, with 17 bases between. Germline V CDR1 and CDR2: MNHEY, SVGEGT. CDR3 length equals 18 residues. The CDR3 bases are TGTGCCAGCAGTTACTCGATGAGGGGGGCGAGGGGCAATCAGCCCCAGCATTTT. It translates to CASSYSMRGARGNQPQHF.

This clonotype was seen once. A junction boundary mismatches the germline segment, possibly from a read error. The chain recombines TRBV14 with TRBJ2-5; 12 bases are a match to TRBD2. The CDR3 runs to 16 residues. Germline assignment: CDR1 SGHDN and CDR2 FVKESK. The CDR3 sequence: CASSQGTSGTWETRYF. CDR3 DNA sequence: TGTGCCAGCAGCCAAGGGACTAGCGGGACATGGGAGACCCGGTACTTC.

This clonotype was detected many times. The chain combines TRBV28 with TRBJ2-3; a weak D match, TRBD2 (5 bases). The germline CDR1 and CDR2 sequences are MDHEN and SYDVKM. The CDR3 length is 16 residues. V lost 3 bases, J lost 5 bases, and 18 bases lay in between. The DNA for the CDR3 is TGTGCCAGCAGTTTCGTTGGTGGGAGCAGGTTAGATACGCAGTATTTT. It yields the protein CASSFVGGSRLDTQYF. The full variable domain, its missing parts supplied by reference TRBV28 and TRBJ2-3, is DVKVTQSSRYLVKRTGEKVFLECVQDMDHENMFWYRQDPGLGLRLIYFSYDVKMKEKGDIPEGYSVSREKKERFSLILESASTNQTSMYLCASSFVGGSRLDTQYFGPGTRLTVL.

Many counts were recorded for this clonotype. This chain links TRBV2 with TRBJ1-1; TRBD1 agrees at 8 bases. CDR3 length equals 17 residues. The germline V gene has CDR1 SNHLY and CDR2 FYNNEI. V lost 5 bases, J lost 1 base, and 12 bases stayed unmatched. CDR3 bases: TGTGCCAGCAGTCAGAATCCGGACAGGGCCCAGAACACTGAAGCTTTCTTT. Translating gives CASSQNPDRAQNTEAFF.